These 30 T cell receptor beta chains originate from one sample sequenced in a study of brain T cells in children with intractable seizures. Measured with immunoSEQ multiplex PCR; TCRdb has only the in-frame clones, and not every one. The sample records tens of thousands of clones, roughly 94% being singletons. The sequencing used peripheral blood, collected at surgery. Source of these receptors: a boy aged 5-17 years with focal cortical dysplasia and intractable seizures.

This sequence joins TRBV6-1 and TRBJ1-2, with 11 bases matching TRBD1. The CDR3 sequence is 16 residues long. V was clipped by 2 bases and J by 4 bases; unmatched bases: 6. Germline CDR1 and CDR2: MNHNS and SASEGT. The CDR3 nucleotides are TGTGCCAGCAGTGAATCCTGGACAGGGGGCGTCTATGGCTACACCTTC. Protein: CASSESWTGGVYGYTF.

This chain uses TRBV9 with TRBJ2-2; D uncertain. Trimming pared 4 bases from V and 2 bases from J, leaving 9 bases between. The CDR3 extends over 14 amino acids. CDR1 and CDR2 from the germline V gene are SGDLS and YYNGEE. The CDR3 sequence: CASSSIVNTGELFF. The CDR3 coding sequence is TGTGCCAGCAGCTCAATCGTCAACACCGGGGAGCTGTTTTTT.

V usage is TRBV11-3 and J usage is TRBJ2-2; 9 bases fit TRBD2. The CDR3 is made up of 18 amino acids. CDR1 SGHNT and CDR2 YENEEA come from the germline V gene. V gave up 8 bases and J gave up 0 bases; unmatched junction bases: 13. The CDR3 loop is CASQLGQRGDANTGELFF. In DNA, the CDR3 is TGTGCCAGCCAACTTGGGCAGCGGGGGGACGCGAACACCGGGGAGCTGTTTTTT. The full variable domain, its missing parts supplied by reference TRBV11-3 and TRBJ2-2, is EAGVVQSPRYKIIEKKQPVAFWCNPISGHNTLYWYLQNLGQGPELLIRYENEEAVDDSQLPKDRFSAERLKGVDSTLKIQPAELGDSAVYLCASQLGQRGDANTGELFFGEGSRLTVL.

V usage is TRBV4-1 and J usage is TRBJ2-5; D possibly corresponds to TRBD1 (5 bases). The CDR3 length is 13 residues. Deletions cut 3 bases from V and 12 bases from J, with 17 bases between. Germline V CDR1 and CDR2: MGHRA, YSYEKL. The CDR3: CASSHPITGQEYF. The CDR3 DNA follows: TGCGCCAGCAGCCATCCGATCACAGGCCAGGAGTACTTC.

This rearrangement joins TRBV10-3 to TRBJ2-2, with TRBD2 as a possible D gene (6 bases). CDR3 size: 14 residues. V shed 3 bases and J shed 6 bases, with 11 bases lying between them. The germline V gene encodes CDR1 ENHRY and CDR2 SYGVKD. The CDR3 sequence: CAISDGSLPGELFF. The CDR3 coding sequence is TGTGCCATCAGTGACGGGAGTCTGCCCGGGGAGCTGTTTTTT.

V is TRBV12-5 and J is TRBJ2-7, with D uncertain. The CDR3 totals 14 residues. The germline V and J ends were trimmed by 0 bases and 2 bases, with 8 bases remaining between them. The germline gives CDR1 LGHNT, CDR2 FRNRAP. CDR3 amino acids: CASGLVGPAYEQYF. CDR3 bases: TGTGCTAGTGGTTTGGTGGGTCCTGCCTACGAGCAGTACTTC. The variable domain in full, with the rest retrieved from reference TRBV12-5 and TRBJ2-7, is DARVTQTPRHKVTEMGQEVTMRCQPILGHNTVFWYRQTMMQGLELLAYFRNRAPLDDSGMPKDRFSAEMPDATLATLKIQPSEPRDSAVYFCASGLVGPAYEQYFGPGTRLTVT.

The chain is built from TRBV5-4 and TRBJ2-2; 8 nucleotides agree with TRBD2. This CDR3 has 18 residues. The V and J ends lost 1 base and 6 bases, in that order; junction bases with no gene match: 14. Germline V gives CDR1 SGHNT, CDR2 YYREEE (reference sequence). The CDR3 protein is CASSLRSGGPQYPGELFF. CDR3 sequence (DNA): TGTGCCAGCAGCTTGCGGTCGGGGGGGCCTCAATACCCCGGGGAGCTGTTTTTT.

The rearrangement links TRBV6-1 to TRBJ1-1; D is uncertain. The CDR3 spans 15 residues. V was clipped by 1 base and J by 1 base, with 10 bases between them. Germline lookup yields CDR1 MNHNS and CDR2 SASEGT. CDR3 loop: CASSEEAAGNTEAFF. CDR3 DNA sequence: TGTGCCAGCAGTGAAGAGGCAGCGGGGAACACTGAAGCTTTCTTT.

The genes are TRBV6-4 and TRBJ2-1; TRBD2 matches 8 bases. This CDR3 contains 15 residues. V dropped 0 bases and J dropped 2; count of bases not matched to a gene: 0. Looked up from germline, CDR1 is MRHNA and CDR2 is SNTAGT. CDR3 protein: CASSDSAGAYNEQFF. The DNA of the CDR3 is TGTGCCAGCAGTGACTCAGCGGGGGCCTACAATGAGCAGTTCTTC.

The CDR3 bases are TGTGCCAGCGCCAGGGGAACGGGGTTCTATGGCTACACCTTC. Protein product: CASARGTGFYGYTF. V is TRBV6-5 and J is TRBJ1-2; weak D call: TRBD1 (6 bases). The CDR3 runs to 14 residues. CDR1 is MNHEY and CDR2 is SVGAGI in the germline V gene. V was clipped by 8 bases and J by 4 bases, with 17 bases between them.

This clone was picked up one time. CDR3 amino acids: CASSPGQMINQPQHF. CDR3 bases: TGTGCCAGCAGCCCAGGACAAATGATAAATCAGCCCCAGCATTTT. The chain employs TRBV7-7 and TRBJ1-5; weak D call: TRBD1 (5 bases). The CDR3 is 15 amino acids. Germline assignment: CDR1 SSHAT and CDR2 FNYEAQ (reference sequence). V gave up 5 bases and J gave up 4 bases, with 15 bases separating them.

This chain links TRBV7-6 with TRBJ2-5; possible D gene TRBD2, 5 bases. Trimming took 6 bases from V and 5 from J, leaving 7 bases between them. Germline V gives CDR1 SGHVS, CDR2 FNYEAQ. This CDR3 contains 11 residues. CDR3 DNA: TGTGCCAGCAGGGAGCGGGAGACCCAGTACTTC. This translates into CASRERETQYF.

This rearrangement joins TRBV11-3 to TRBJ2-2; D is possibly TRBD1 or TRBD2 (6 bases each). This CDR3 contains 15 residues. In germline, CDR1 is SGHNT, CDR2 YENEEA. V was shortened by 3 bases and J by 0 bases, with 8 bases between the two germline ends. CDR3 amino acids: CASSFRGPNTGELFF. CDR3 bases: TGTGCCAGCAGCTTTCGGGGGCCGAACACCGGGGAGCTGTTTTTT. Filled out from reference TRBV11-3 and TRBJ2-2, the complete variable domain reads EAGVVQSPRYKIIEKKQPVAFWCNPISGHNTLYWYLQNLGQGPELLIRYENEEAVDDSQLPKDRFSAERLKGVDSTLKIQPAELGDSAVYLCASSFRGPNTGELFFGEGSRLTVL.

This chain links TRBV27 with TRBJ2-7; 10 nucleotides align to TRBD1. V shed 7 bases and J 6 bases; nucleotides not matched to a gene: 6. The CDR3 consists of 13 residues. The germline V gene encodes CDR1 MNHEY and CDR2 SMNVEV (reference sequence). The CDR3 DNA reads TGTGCCAGCAAAGGGACAGGGGTGTTCGAGCAGTACTTC. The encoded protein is CASKGTGVFEQYF.

CDR3 DNA sequence: TGTGCCAGCAGCCGGGGGGCGACCACTGAAGCTTTCTTT. Protein product: CASSRGATTEAFF. The rearrangement links TRBV7-6 to TRBJ1-1; D possibly corresponds to TRBD1 (6 bases). Trimming took 5 bases from V and 4 from J, leaving 11 bases between them. Germline CDR1 is SGHVS and CDR2 is FNYEAQ. The CDR3 totals 13 residues.

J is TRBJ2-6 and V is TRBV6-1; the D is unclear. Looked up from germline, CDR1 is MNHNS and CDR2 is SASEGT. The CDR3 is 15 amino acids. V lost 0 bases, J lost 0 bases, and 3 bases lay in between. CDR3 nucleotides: TGTGCCAGCAGTGAAGCACTCTCTGGGGCCAACGTCCTGACTTTC. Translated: CASSEALSGANVLTF.

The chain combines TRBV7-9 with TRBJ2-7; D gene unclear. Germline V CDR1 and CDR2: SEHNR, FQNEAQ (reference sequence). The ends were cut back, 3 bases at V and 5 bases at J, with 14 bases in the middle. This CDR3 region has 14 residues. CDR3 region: CASSLGDGADEQYV. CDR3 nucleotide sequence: TGTGCCAGCAGCTTGGGCGACGGTGCAGACGAGCAGTACGTC.

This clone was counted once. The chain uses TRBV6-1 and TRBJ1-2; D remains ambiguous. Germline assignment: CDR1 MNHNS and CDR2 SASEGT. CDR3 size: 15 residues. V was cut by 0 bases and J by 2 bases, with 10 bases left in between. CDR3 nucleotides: TGTGCCAGCAGTGAAGCGCACGCCTGGAACTATGGCTACACCTTC. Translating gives CASSEAHAWNYGYTF.

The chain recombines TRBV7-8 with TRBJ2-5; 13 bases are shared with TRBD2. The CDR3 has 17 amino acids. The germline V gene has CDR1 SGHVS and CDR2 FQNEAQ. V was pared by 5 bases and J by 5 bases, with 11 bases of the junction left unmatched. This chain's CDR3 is CASSLRTSGRAGETQYF. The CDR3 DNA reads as TGTGCCAGCAGCCTAAGAACTAGCGGGAGGGCCGGTGAGACCCAGTACTTC. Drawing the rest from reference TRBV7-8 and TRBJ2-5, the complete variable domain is GAGVSQSPRYKVAKRGQDVALRCDPISGHVSLFWYQQALGQGPEFLTYFQNEAQLDKSGLPSDRFFAERPEGSVSTLKIQRTQQEDSAVYLCASSLRTSGRAGETQYFGPGTRLLVL.

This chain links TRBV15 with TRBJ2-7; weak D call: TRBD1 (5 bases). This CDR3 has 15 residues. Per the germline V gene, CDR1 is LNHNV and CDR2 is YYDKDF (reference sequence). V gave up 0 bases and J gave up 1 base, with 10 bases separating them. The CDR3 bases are TGTGCCACCAGCAGAGATGACAGTTCGTCCTACGAGCAGTACTTC. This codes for CATSRDDSSSYEQYF.

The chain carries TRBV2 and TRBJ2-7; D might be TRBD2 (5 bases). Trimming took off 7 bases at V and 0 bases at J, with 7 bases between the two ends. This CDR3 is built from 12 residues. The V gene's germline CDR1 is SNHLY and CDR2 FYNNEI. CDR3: CASNEGSYEQYV. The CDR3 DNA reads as TGTGCCAGCAACGAGGGCTCCTACGAGCAGTACGTC.

CDR3 nucleotides: TGTGCCAGCAGCTTAGGACTTAACACAGATACGCAGTATTTT. Protein sequence: CASSLGLNTDTQYF. The genes are TRBV7-3 and TRBJ2-3, with D tentatively TRBD2 (5 bases). Germline lookup yields CDR1 SGHTA and CDR2 FQGTGA. The germline V and J ends were trimmed by 2 bases and 2 bases, with 8 bases remaining between them. CDR3 length: 14 amino acids.

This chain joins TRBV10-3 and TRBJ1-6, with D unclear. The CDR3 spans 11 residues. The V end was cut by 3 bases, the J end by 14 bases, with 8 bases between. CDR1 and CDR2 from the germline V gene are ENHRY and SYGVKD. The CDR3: CAISDGPTLHF. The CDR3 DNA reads TGTGCCATCAGTGATGGTCCGACCCTCCACTTT.

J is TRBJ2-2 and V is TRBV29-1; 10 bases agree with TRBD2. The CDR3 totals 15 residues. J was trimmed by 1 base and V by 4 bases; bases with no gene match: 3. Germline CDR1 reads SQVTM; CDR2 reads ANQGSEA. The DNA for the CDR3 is TGCAGCGTTGTACTAGCGGGAAAGAACACCGGGGAGCTGTTTTTT. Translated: CSVVLAGKNTGELFF.

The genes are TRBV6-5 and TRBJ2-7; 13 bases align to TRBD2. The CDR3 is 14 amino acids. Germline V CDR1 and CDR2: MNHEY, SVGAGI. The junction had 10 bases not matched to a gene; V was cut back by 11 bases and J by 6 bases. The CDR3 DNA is TGTGCCGGGCGACTAGCGGGGGGTCCCGGCGAGCAGTACTTC. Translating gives CAGRLAGGPGEQYF.

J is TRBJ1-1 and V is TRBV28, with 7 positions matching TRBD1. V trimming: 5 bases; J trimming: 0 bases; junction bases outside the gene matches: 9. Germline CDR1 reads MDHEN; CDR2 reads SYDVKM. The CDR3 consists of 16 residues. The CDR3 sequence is CASSLIRGILNTEAFF. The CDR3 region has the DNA TGTGCCAGCAGTCTCATCAGGGGGATATTGAACACTGAAGCTTTCTTT. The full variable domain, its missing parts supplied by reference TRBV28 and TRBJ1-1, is DVKVTQSSRYLVKRTGEKVFLECVQDMDHENMFWYRQDPGLGLRLIYFSYDVKMKEKGDIPEGYSVSREKKERFSLILESASTNQTSMYLCASSLIRGILNTEAFFGQGTRLTVV.

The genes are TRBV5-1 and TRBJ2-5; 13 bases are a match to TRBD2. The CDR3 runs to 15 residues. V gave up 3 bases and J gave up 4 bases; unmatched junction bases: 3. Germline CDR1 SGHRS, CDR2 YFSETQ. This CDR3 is CASSSGLAGAETQYF. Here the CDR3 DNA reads TGCGCCAGCAGCTCCGGACTAGCGGGAGCAGAGACCCAGTACTTC.

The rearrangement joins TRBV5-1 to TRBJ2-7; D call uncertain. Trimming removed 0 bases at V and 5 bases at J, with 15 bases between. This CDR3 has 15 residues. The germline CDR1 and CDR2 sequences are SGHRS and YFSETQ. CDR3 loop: CASSLGAFSQNEQYF. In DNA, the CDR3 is TGCGCCAGCAGCTTGGGTGCTTTTAGTCAGAACGAGCAGTACTTC.

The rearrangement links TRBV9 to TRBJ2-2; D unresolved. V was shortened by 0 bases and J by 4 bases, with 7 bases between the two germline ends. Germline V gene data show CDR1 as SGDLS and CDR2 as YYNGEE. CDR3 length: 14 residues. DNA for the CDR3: TGTGCCAGCAGCGTAGCTAGTTCCACCGGGGAGCTGTTTTTT. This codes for CASSVASSTGELFF.

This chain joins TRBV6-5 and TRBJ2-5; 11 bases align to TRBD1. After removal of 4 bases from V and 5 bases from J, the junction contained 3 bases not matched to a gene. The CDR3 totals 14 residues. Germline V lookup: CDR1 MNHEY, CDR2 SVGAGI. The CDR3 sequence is CASSSGQGGETQYF. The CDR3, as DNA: TGTGCCAGCAGTTCGGGACAGGGGGGGGAGACCCAGTACTTC.